Following are 17 T cell receptor beta chains from one sample sequenced in a study of Graves' ophthalmopathy and Graves' hyperthyroidism (dated by TCRdb to between 2018 and 2020). TCRdb lists the instrument as Illumina HiSeq 2000. For repertoire sequencing, the TCR beta CDR3 regions were amplified from RNA transcripts. HTBI primers and the Qiagen OneStep RT-PCR kit were used in a first-round RT-PCR, which was followed by a second-round multiplex PCR, size selection and purification. The raw public reads went through TCRdb reprocessing: fastp at Q25, MiXCR clone calling, in-frame beta chains kept. Every entry covers one CDR3 protein and lists the most common genes and DNA from its rows. Across this sample there are 200,000 to 250,000 distinct CDR3 sequences, with roughly a fifth seen only once. About 40% of the sample is taken by the ten largest. Sequences were obtained from peripheral blood. The receptors originated from a woman aged 50 to 60 with Graves' ophthalmopathy. Donor details come from another sample of the same person, matched by shared clones.

This clonotype has at least ten counts. The CDR3 reads CASSYSRDQPQHF. The CDR3 DNA follows: TGTGCCAGCAGTTACTCCAGGGATCAGCCCCAGCATTTT. The chain has TRBV6-5 and TRBJ1-5; perhaps TRBD1 as D (5 bases). Germline V gene sequence: CDR1 MNHEY, CDR2 SVGAGI. V lost 0 bases and J 5 bases, leaving 5 bases between the germline ends. The CDR3 has 13 amino acids.

This clonotype was counted many times. The chain recombines TRBV27 with TRBJ2-5; the D gene is possibly TRBD1 (6 bases). The CDR3 is 13 residues long. Germline V CDR1 and CDR2: MNHEY, SMNVEV (reference sequence). V lost 6 bases, J lost 5 bases, and 13 bases lay in between. The CDR3 region is CASRPQGGETQYF. For the CDR3, the DNA is TGTGCCAGCAGGCCACAGGGCGGGGAGACCCAGTACTTC.

There are many counts of this clonotype. This chain joins TRBV2 and TRBJ2-7, with 13 bases that match TRBD2. V gave up 4 bases and J gave up 3 bases; unmatched junction bases: 6. CDR3 length: 16 residues. In germline, CDR1 is SNHLY, CDR2 FYNNEI. CDR3 sequence: CASSGTSGRANYEQYF. In nucleotides, the CDR3 is TGTGCCAGCAGTGGCACTAGCGGGAGGGCCAACTACGAGCAGTACTTC.

The chain combines TRBV12-3 or TRBV12-4 with TRBJ2-5, with 9 bases matching TRBD1. The J segment lost 1 base and the V segment lost 5 bases, leaving 5 bases of the junction unmatched. CDR3 length equals 15 residues. CDR3 loop: CASSPGQGSQETQYF. In DNA, the CDR3 is TGTGCCAGCAGTCCCGGACAGGGGTCCCAAGAGACCCAGTACTTC.

In this sample, this clonotype turned up many times. This chain's CDR3 is CASSFSPGDTEAFF. The DNA of the CDR3 is TGTGCCAGCAGCTTCTCCCCTGGCGACACTGAAGCTTTCTTT. The chain employs TRBV11-2 and TRBJ1-1, with no clear D. Looked up from germline, CDR1 is SGHAT and CDR2 is FQNNGV. V was clipped by 3 bases and J by 3 bases, with 11 bases between them. The CDR3 has 14 residues.

In this sample, this clonotype turned up many times. The gene calls are TRBV6-5 and TRBJ2-7, with D possibly being TRBD2 (5 bases). The CDR3 consists of 13 residues. Germline V gene data show CDR1 as MNHEY and CDR2 as SVGAGI. Trimming removed 5 bases from V and 7 bases from J, with 15 bases in between. The CDR3 DNA reads TGTGCCAGCAGTCCTCAGGACCGCGGGGAGCAGTACTTC. Translated, it gives CASSPQDRGEQYF.

The sample holds a few counts of this clonotype. The chain combines TRBV6-1 with TRBJ1-5; D may be TRBD1 (6 bases). Germline V gene sequence: CDR1 MNHNS, CDR2 SASEGT. The germline V and J ends were trimmed by 3 bases and 0 bases, with 9 bases remaining between them. CDR3 length: 15 residues. The CDR3 loop reads CASSETGGSNQPQHF. In nucleotides, the CDR3 is TGTGCCAGCAGTGAGACAGGTGGTAGCAATCAGCCCCAGCATTTT.

This clonotype occurred a few times. The chain employs TRBV12-3 or TRBV12-4 and TRBJ2-7; 9 bases are a match to TRBD1. The CDR3 is made up of 17 amino acids. Trimming at V came to 6 bases and at J to 6 bases, leaving 18 bases not matched to a gene. The CDR3 is CASSRERPRQGESEQYF. The DNA of the CDR3 is TGTGCCAGCAGCCGAGAGAGACCTAGACAGGGGGAGTCCGAGCAGTACTTC.

This clonotype was observed at least ten times. Germline is not matched at one junction end, which may reflect a read error. This chain links TRBV6-5 with TRBJ1-2; possibly TRBD1 for D (6 bases). This CDR3 region has 15 residues. Germline V CDR1 and CDR2: MNHEY, SVGAGI. The CDR3 DNA sequence: TGTGCCAGCAATTACTCGGACAGAGCTAACTATGGCTACACCTTC. Residues: CASNYSDRANYGYTF.

There are many counts of this clonotype. The chain links TRBV6-5 to TRBJ1-1, with D perhaps matching TRBD1 (5 bases). V gave up 7 bases and J gave up 5 bases, with 20 bases separating them. CDR3 length equals 15 residues. Per germline, CDR1 MNHEY and CDR2 SVGAGI. The CDR3 nucleotides are TGTGCCAGCACCACCATTTCGGGGGGAAGTACTGAAGCTTTCTTT. Its protein is CASTTISGGSTEAFF.

This clonotype has ten or more counts. This chain links TRBV19 with TRBJ2-2; no clear D. This CDR3 spans 15 amino acids. Trimming took off 6 bases at V and 0 bases at J, with 11 bases between the two ends. Germline V lookup: CDR1 LNHDA, CDR2 SQIVND (reference sequence). CDR3 sequence: CASRRDRANTGELFF. The CDR3 nucleotides read TGTGCCAGTAGGAGAGACCGCGCGAACACCGGGGAGCTGTTTTTT.

This clonotype has ten or more counts. The genes are TRBV20-1 and TRBJ2-5, with 9 positions matching TRBD1. The CDR3 extends over 12 amino acids. The J segment lost 4 bases and the V segment lost 4 bases, leaving 1 base of the junction unmatched. CDR1 and CDR2 (germline): DFQATT, SNEGSKA (reference sequence). In DNA form, the CDR3 reads TGCAGTGCTACGACAGGGGGAGAGACCCAGTACTTC. Translation: CSATTGGETQYF.

This clonotype came up many times. V is TRBV11-2 and J is TRBJ1-1; D unclear. V dropped 3 bases and J dropped 4 bases, with 15 bases sitting between them. CDR3 size: 15 residues. Germline assignment: CDR1 SGHAT and CDR2 FQNNGV. The DNA of the CDR3 is TGTGCCAGCAGCTTGTCCCTTGGGGAGGGCACTGAAGCTTTCTTT. It encodes CASSLSLGEGTEAFF.

This clonotype came up many times. The chain has TRBV11-2 and TRBJ1-1; D not certain. The CDR3 runs 15 residues. The V and J ends lost 7 bases and 4 bases respectively, with 19 bases between them. Germline CDR1 reads SGHAT; CDR2 reads FQNNGV. The CDR3 region has the DNA TGTGCCAGCAACACCCACCGCGGCTTACGCACTGAAGCTTTCTTT. Protein: CASNTHRGLRTEAFF. The full variable domain, in which reference TRBV11-2 and TRBJ1-1 provide the parts outside the CDR3, is EAGVAQSPRYKIIEKRQSVAFWCNPISGHATLYWYQQILGQGPKLLIQFQNNGVVDDSQLPKDRFSAERLKGVDSTLKIQPAKLEDSAVYLCASNTHRGLRTEAFFGQGTRLTVV.

The sample holds many counts of this clonotype. The chain combines TRBV28 with TRBJ1-1; weak D call: TRBD1 (6 bases). The V end was cut by 7 bases, the J end by 4 bases, with 19 bases between. The CDR3 has 15 amino acids. Per the germline V gene, CDR1 is MDHEN and CDR2 is SYDVKM. DNA for the CDR3: TGTGCCAGCACCCCAGACGGGGGGGCCGGCACTGAAGCTTTCTTT. It specifies CASTPDGGAGTEAFF.

This clonotype was counted many times. The chain recombines TRBV2 with TRBJ2-5, with D possibly being TRBD1 (5 bases). There are 14 residues in the CDR3. V was cut by 7 bases and J by 7 bases, with 19 bases left in between. Per the germline V gene, CDR1 is SNHLY and CDR2 is FYNNEI. CDR3 loop: CASMPPNTQGTQYF. The DNA of the CDR3 is TGTGCCAGCATGCCCCCGAACACCCAGGGGACCCAGTACTTC.

This clonotype was picked up many times. The genes are TRBV20-1 and TRBJ1-1; D is perhaps TRBD1 (5 bases). Germline-derived CDR1 and CDR2 are DFQATT and SNEGSKA (reference sequence). The CDR3 extends over 11 amino acids. V dropped 5 bases and J dropped 10 bases, with 14 bases sitting between them. In nucleotides, the CDR3 is TGCAGTGCTCATCCCGACAGACCAGCTTTCTTT. It codes for CSAHPDRPAFF.